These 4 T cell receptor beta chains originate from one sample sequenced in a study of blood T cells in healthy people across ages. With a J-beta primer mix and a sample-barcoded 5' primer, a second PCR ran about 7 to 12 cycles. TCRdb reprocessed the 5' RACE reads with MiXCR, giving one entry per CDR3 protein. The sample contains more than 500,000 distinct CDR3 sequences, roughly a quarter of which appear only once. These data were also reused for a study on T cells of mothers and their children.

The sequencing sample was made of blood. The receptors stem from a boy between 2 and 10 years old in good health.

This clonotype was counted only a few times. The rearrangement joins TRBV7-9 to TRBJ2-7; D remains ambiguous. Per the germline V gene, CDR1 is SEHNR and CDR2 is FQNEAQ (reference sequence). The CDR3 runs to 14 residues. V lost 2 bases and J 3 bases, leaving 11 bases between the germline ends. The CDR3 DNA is TGTGCCAGCAGCTTACCGGCGGTAGGCTACGAGCAGTACTTC. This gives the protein CASSLPAVGYEQYF.

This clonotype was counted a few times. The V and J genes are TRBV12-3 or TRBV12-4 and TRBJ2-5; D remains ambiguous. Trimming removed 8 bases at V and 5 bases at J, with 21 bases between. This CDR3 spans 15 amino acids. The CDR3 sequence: CASATPTVGGETQYF. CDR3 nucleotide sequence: TGTGCCAGCGCGACCCCTACGGTGGGTGGGGAGACCCAGTACTTC.

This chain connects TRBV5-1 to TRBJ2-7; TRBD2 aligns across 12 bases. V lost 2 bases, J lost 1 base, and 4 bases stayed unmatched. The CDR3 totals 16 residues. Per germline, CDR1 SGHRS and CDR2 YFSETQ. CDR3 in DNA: TGCGCCAGCAGCTTTCTAGCGGGGGGGAGTTCCTACGAGCAGTACTTC. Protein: CASSFLAGGSSYEQYF.

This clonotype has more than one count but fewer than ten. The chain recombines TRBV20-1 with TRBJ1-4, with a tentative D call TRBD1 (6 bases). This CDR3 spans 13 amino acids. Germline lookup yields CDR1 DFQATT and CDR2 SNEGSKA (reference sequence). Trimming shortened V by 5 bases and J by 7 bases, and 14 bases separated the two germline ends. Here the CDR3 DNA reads TGCAGTGCTCCGGACAGCTCGAGTGAAAAACTGTTTTTT. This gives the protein CSAPDSSSEKLFF.